The entry below describes one T cell receptor (beta chain). These data belong to a study of blood T cell repertoires in COVID-19. In the study overall: Material from acute and convalescent COVID-19 was sourced from the United States, Italy and Spain. The cDNA or gDNA used as material had been derived from T cells, B-cell-depleted T cells, or PBMCs.

Original processing methods: Amplification of reference gene primers provided the estimated nucleated cell counts. The repertoire was sequenced with immunoSEQ multiplex PCR; TCRdb's copy has only in-frame clones and lacks some. D and trimming were read from the DNA, whereas the V and J calls and clone size are those reported in that table. The data contain roughly 200,000 clones, approximately 90% of them seen just once; the ten biggest clones take up roughly 3.4%. Participants reported their clinical history, and cohort assignment relied on those reports. The clonotype was recovered from a woman aged 40 to 55 with acute COVID-19. Sequencing input: PBMCs or T cells enriched from blood (not recorded which).

CDR3 DNA sequence: TGTGCCTGGAAAAAGGGGTATAGCAATCAGCCCCAGCATTTT. Translation gives CAWKKGYSNQPQHF. The chain couples TRBV30 to TRBJ1-5, with a tentative D call TRBD1 (5 bases). Germline V gene data show CDR1 as GTSNPN and CDR2 as SVGIG (reference sequence). The CDR3 consists of 14 residues. The V and J ends lost 4 bases and 0 bases respectively, with 10 bases between them. The variable domain in full, with the rest retrieved from reference TRBV30 and TRBJ1-5, is SQTIHQWPATLVQPVGSPLSLECTVEGTSNPNLYWYRQAAGRGLQLLFYSVGIGQISSEVPQNLSASRPQDRQFILSSKKLLLSDSGFYLCAWKKGYSNQPQHFGDGTRLSIL.